This T cell receptor beta chain stems from a study of CD8 T cells in Susac syndrome. On the study more broadly: Blood was drawn from Susac syndrome patients while they were therapy-naive, on corticosteroids, or on intravenous immunoglobulin alone.

V dropped 3 bases and J dropped 7; count of bases not matched to a gene: 13. The CDR3 loop spans 17 amino acids. Random-hexamer reverse transcription was applied to roughly 0.5 to 1 ug RNA. Each CDR3 protein is one row after TCRdb ran MiXCR on the immunoSEQ multiplex PCR reads. The table lists roughly 190,000 distinct CDR3 sequences, around 95% of them singletons. The gene calls are TRBV12-3 or TRBV12-4 and TRBJ2-2, with 8 bases identical to TRBD2. The receptor was derived from a human donor with Susac syndrome. Sequenced input: CD4+ T cells from PBMCs. The CDR3 nucleotides are TGTGCCAGCAGTTTCCGGGGGCAGGGCGCGGGGGGCGGGGAGCTGTTTTTT. Its translation is CASSFRGQGAGGGELFF.